These 23 T cell receptor beta chains were sequenced from one sample in a study of T cells expressing NK-cell markers. Using the 5' RACE reads, TCRdb records one entry per CDR3 protein without DNA. In total, the table holds 250,000 to 300,000 distinct CDR3 sequences. Sequences were obtained from blood T cells: a sorted CD56 or NKG2C T cell subset, CD4+ or CD8+ T cells, or bulk PBMC T cells (not recorded which). The receptor set was obtained from a woman between 18 and 70 years old in good health.

The rearrangement joins TRBV7-8 to TRBJ1-5; TCRdb selects TRBD1, and the lack of DNA leaves this call unchecked. Germline loops: CDR1 SGHVS, CDR2 FQNEAQ. The CDR3 length is 16 residues. This CDR3 reads CASSLAWGRGNQPQHF.

The genes are TRBV11-2 and TRBJ2-3; TCRdb gives TRBD1 as the D gene, but with no DNA this cannot be confirmed. CDR1 and CDR2 (germline): SGHAT, FQNNGV. The length of the CDR3 is 14 residues. The CDR3 spells CASSFVTVPDTQYF.

The chain carries TRBV5-1 and TRBJ1-6; checking the TCRdb D call of TRBD1 is not possible without DNA. Germline CDR1 is SGHRS and CDR2 is YFSETQ. The CDR3 is 13 residues long. The CDR3 sequence is CASSLEGNGPLHF. Drawing the rest from reference TRBV5-1 and TRBJ1-6, the complete variable domain is KAGVTQTPRYLIKTRGQQVTLSCSPISGHRSVSWYQQTPGQGLQFLFEYFSETQRNKGNFPGRFSGRQFSNSRSEMNVSTLELGDSALYLCASSLEGNGPLHFGNGTRLTVT.

V gene TRBV12-3 or TRBV12-4 combines with J gene TRBJ2-3. The length of the CDR3 is 12 residues. The CDR3 loop reads CASTPVGDTQYF.

The chain couples TRBV7-9 to TRBJ1-4; TCRdb selects TRBD1, and the lack of DNA leaves this call unchecked. Germline CDR1 reads SEHNR; CDR2 reads FQNEAQ (reference sequence). This CDR3 has 15 amino acids. CDR3 in amino acids: CASSRPTRGDEKLFF.

The V gene is TRBV10-2, the J gene TRBJ2-1; checking the TCRdb D call of TRBD1 is not possible without DNA. The CDR3 is made up of 14 amino acids. The V gene's germline CDR1 is WSHSY and CDR2 SAAADI. CDR3: CASSPGHPYNEQFF.

The V gene is TRBV12-3 or TRBV12-4, the J gene TRBJ1-1. CDR3 length equals 15 residues. The CDR3 is CASRNARGRNTEAFF.

The genes are TRBV20-1 and TRBJ1-2. The CDR3 consists of 15 residues. Germline lookup yields CDR1 DFQATT and CDR2 SNEGSKA (reference sequence). The CDR3 loop reads CSARDETLSNYGYTF.

The CDR3 sequence: CSVEDALGPTYEQYF. The chain links TRBV29-1 to TRBJ2-7; no DNA is available, so the TRBD2 call from TCRdb remains unchecked. The CDR3 sequence is 15 residues long. CDR1 and CDR2 from the germline V gene are SQVTM and ANQGSEA.

V is TRBV9 and J is TRBJ2-3; without DNA, the TCRdb call of TRBD2 cannot be checked. Germline V gene sequence: CDR1 SGDLS, CDR2 YYNGEE. This CDR3 has 16 residues. The CDR3 here is CASSVGTGSSTDTQYF.

The chain carries TRBV4-3 and TRBJ1-6; TCRdb returns TRBD1, unconfirmable since there is no DNA. Germline-derived CDR1 and CDR2 are LGHNA and YSLEER. CDR3 size: 13 residues. This CDR3 reads CASSQETVSPLHF.

The chain carries TRBV10-1 and TRBJ2-1. The CDR3 has 11 residues. Germline V CDR1 and CDR2: WNHNN, SYGVQD (reference sequence). The CDR3 spells CASSRFGEQFF.

The rearrangement uses TRBV15 and TRBJ2-7; the D gene TCRdb calls, TRBD1, cannot be checked with no DNA. The CDR3 spans 16 residues. Per the germline V gene, CDR1 is LNHNV and CDR2 is YYDKDF (reference sequence). CDR3 sequence: CATSLMGGQVFYEQYF.

J is TRBJ2-7 and V is TRBV6-1; the D gene TCRdb calls, TRBD2, cannot be checked with no DNA. The CDR3 is 15 residues long. Germline V gene lookup returns CDR1 MNHNS and CDR2 SASEGT. This CDR3 reads CASSRKGPGAYEQYF.

The chain carries TRBV12-3 or TRBV12-4 and TRBJ1-3; lacking DNA, the TRBD1 call made by TCRdb goes unchecked. CDR3 length equals 15 residues. The chain's CDR3 is CASSLQGIGGNTIYF.

The rearrangement uses TRBV25-1 and TRBJ1-1; absent DNA, TCRdb's TRBD1 call cannot be checked. The germline CDR1 and CDR2 sequences are MGHDK and SYGVNS. CDR3 length equals 13 residues. The CDR3 reads CASRWTGDTEAFF.

This CDR3 is CASSHQITRVEQYF. The chain is built from TRBV3-1 and TRBJ2-7; TCRdb calls TRBD2, which cannot be checked without DNA. This CDR3 is 14 amino acids long. The V gene's germline CDR1 is LGHDT and CDR2 YNNKEL (reference sequence).

The chain links TRBV11-2 to TRBJ2-2; TCRdb indicates TRBD2, and absent DNA this call remains unverified. The CDR3 totals 16 residues. Germline-derived CDR1 and CDR2 are SGHAT and FQNNGV. Here the CDR3 reads CASSLWYGRPAGELFF.

V usage is TRBV7-9 and J usage is TRBJ2-1. Germline CDR1 is SEHNR and CDR2 is FQNEAQ (reference sequence). This CDR3 spans 16 amino acids. CDR3 sequence reads: CASSALGTGSYNEQFF.

V is TRBV20-1 and J is TRBJ1-6; the TCRdb call, TRBD1, lacks DNA for checking. The CDR3 totals 14 residues. Germline V gene data show CDR1 as DFQATT and CDR2 as SNEGSKA (reference sequence). The CDR3 region is CSATPGQFMSPLHF.

CDR3 protein: CSAKAEAGPTYNEQFF. The J gene is TRBJ2-1, the V gene TRBV20-1; TCRdb gives TRBD2 as the D gene, but with no DNA this cannot be confirmed. Germline V lookup: CDR1 DFQATT, CDR2 SNEGSKA (reference sequence). The CDR3 spans 16 residues.

V and J are TRBV5-5 and TRBJ2-3; the TRBD2 assignment by TCRdb is unverifiable without DNA. CDR1 is SGHKS and CDR2 is YYEKEE in the germline V gene (reference sequence). CDR3 length equals 18 residues. CDR3 sequence reads: CASSSRTSGGGSTDTQYF.

The chain couples TRBV11-2 to TRBJ2-3; without DNA, the TCRdb call of TRBD2 cannot be checked. Germline CDR1 is SGHAT and CDR2 is FQNNGV. The CDR3 runs 16 residues. The CDR3 loop is CASSTVGREGRHTQYF.